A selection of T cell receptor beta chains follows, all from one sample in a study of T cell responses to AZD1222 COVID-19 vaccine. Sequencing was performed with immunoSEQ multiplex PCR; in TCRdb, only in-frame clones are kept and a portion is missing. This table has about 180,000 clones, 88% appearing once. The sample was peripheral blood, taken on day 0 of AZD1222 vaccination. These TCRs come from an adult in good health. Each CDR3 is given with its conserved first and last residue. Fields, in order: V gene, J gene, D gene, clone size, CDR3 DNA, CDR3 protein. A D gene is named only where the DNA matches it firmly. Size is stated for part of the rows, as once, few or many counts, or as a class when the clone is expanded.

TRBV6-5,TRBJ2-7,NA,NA,TGTGCCAGCAGCACATACGAGCAGTACTTC,CASSTYEQYF
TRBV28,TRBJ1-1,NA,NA,TGTGCCAGCAGCATTCTCTTTGGGGGTTTCACTGAAGCTTTCTTT,CASSILFGGFTEAFF
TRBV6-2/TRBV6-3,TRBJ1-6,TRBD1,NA,TGTGCCAGCAGTCGGGGACAGGCCTTAGGGAATTCACCCCTCCACTTT,CASSRGQALGNSPLHF
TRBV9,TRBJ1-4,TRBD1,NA,TGTGCCAGCAGCGTAGGGGACAGGGGGGAAGAAAAACTGTTTTTT,CASSVGDRGEEKLFF
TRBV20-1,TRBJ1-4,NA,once,TGCAGTGCCGCCGGGGGTGAAAAACTGTTTTTT,CSAAGGEKLFF
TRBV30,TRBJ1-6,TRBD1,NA,TGTGCCTGGGACAGGGATAATTCACCCCTCCACTTT,CAWDRDNSPLHF
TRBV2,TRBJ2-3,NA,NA,TGTGCCAGCAGGGATGGACTATTCGGCACAGATACGCAGTATTTT,CASRDGLFGTDTQYF
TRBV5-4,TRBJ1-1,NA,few,TGTGCCAGCAGCTTCGACAGGGAAGCTTTCTTT,CASSFDREAFF
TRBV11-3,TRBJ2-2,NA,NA,TGTGCCAGCAGCTTTTTAGCAGGGTCCGGGGAGCTGTTTTTT,CASSFLAGSGELFF
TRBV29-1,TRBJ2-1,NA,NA,TGCAGCGTTCGCGCCGGGGGCCCGGGCAATGAGCAGTTCTTC,CSVRAGGPGNEQFF
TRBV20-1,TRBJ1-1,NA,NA,TGCAGTGCTAGTACCGACACCCACACTGAAGCTTTCTTT,CSASTDTHTEAFF
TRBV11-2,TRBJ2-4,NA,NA,TGTGCCAGCAGCCTGAGTGGGGGCATTCAGTACTTC,CASSLSGGIQYF
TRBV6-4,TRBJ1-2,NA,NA,TGTGCCACCCGACAGAGCGCTAACTATGGCTACACCTTC,CATRQSANYGYTF
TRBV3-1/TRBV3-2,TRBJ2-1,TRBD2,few,TGTGCCAGCAGCCCCCCTAGCGGGGGGTACAATGAGCAGTTCTTC,CASSPPSGGYNEQFF
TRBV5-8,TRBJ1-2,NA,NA,TGTGCCAGCAGAAAAGGAGAGGGCTACTATGGCTACACCTTC,CASRKGEGYYGYTF
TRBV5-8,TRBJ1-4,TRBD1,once,TGTGCCAGCAGCTTCTCCGGGACAGGGAATGAAAAACTGTTTTTT,CASSFSGTGNEKLFF
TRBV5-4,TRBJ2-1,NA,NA,TGTGCCAGCAGCCGCGCCGCGGGCGACAATGAGCAGTTCTTC,CASSRAAGDNEQFF
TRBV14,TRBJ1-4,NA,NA,TGTGCCAGCAGCCCCCCAGGCCTGCCCCAAACTAATGAAAAACTGTTTTTT,CASSPPGLPQTNEKLFF
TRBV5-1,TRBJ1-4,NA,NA,TGCGCCAGCAGCTTGTTCTCTGTGCAATCTAATGAAAAACTGTTTTTT,CASSLFSVQSNEKLFF
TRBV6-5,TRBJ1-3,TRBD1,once,TGTGCCAGCAGTTACGGACAGGCCTCTGGAAACACCATATATTTT,CASSYGQASGNTIYF
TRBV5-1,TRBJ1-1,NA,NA,TGCGCCAGCAGCTTGGAGTCGGGGCATGTCACTGAAGCTTTCTTT,CASSLESGHVTEAFF
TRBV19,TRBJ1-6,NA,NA,TGTGCCAGTAGTATTGGCAGCAGTGGTTCACCCCTCCACTTT,CASSIGSSGSPLHF